The 16 T cell receptor beta chains below come from one sample, sequenced in a study of cytomegalovirus exposure and HLA in healthy donors. PCR amplification relied on 60 Vbeta primers (plus 13 Jbeta primers). TCRdb keeps only in-frame clones here, not all; method: immunoSEQ multiplex PCR. In the table there are roughly 120,000 clones, around three quarters of which are singletons. Sequencing input: PBMCs. The origin of the receptors is a woman aged 40 to 49 in good health and CMV-seropositive.

The chain combines TRBV7-9 with TRBJ2-1; D not resolved. The V and J ends lost 3 bases and 0 bases respectively, with 12 bases between them. There are 16 residues in the CDR3. Germline loops: CDR1 SEHNR, CDR2 FQNEAQ (reference sequence). DNA of the CDR3: TGTGCCAGCAGCTTTAGAGGAATGAGCTCCTACAATGAGCAGTTCTTC. It codes for CASSFRGMSSYNEQFF.

Only a few counts were recorded for this clone. This chain uses TRBV19 with TRBJ1-3; possibly TRBD1 for D (6 bases). This CDR3 is built from 15 residues. The ends were cut back, 6 bases at V and 2 bases at J, with 14 bases in the middle. CDR1 and CDR2 from the germline V gene are LNHDA and SQIVND (reference sequence). CDR3 sequence (DNA): TGTGCCAGTAGGGGTACAGGGCTCCCTGGAAACACCATATATTTT. This encodes CASRGTGLPGNTIYF. The variable domain in full, with the rest retrieved from reference TRBV19 and TRBJ1-3, is DGGITQSPKYLFRKEGQNVTLSCEQNLNHDAMYWYRQDPGQGLRLIYYSQIVNDFQKGDIAEGYSVSREKKESFPLTVTSAQKNPTAFYLCASRGTGLPGNTIYFGEGSWLTVV.

V and J are TRBV28 and TRBJ2-7; D perhaps matches TRBD2 (5 bases). This CDR3 has 13 residues. CDR1 is MDHEN and CDR2 is SYDVKM in the germline V gene. Trimming removed 6 bases from V and 2 bases from J, with 11 bases in between. CDR3 DNA sequence: TGTGCCAGCAGGACTAAGGTCCCCTACGAGCAGTACTTC. Its translation is CASRTKVPYEQYF. Full variable domain (missing parts from reference TRBV28 and TRBJ2-7): DVKVTQSSRYLVKRTGEKVFLECVQDMDHENMFWYRQDPGLGLRLIYFSYDVKMKEKGDIPEGYSVSREKKERFSLILESASTNQTSMYLCASRTKVPYEQYFGPGTRLTVT.

This sequence joins TRBV7-8 and TRBJ2-7, with 12 bases lining up with TRBD2. The CDR3 is made up of 16 amino acids. Germline CDR1 SGHVS, CDR2 FQNEAQ. J lost 3 bases, V lost 5 bases, and 8 bases had no gene match. The CDR3 DNA reads TGTGCCAGCAGCCGACTAGCGGGAGAGAGGAACTACGAGCAGTACTTC. This encodes CASSRLAGERNYEQYF.

The chain is built from TRBV5-1 and TRBJ1-1; D remains ambiguous. The CDR3 length is 13 residues. Trimming stripped 3 bases from V and 0 bases from J, with 6 bases between. CDR1 is SGHRS and CDR2 is YFSETQ in the germline V gene. CDR3 region: CASSWGVNTEAFF. CDR3 bases: TGCGCCAGCAGCTGGGGAGTGAACACTGAAGCTTTCTTT.

The chain is built from TRBV28 and TRBJ2-7; 7 positions agree with TRBD2. The germline V gene encodes CDR1 MDHEN and CDR2 SYDVKM. CDR3 length: 13 residues. The J segment lost 7 bases and the V segment lost 7 bases, leaving 10 bases of the junction unmatched. The CDR3, as DNA: TGTGCCAGCAATCCTAGCGGATCTACGGAGCAGTACTTC. Encoded protein: CASNPSGSTEQYF.

V usage is TRBV9 and J usage is TRBJ2-2; the match to TRBD2 covers 7 bases. The CDR3 spans 16 residues. V gave up 2 bases and J gave up 4 bases; unmatched junction bases: 8. From germline, CDR1 is SGDLS and CDR2 YYNGEE. As DNA, the CDR3 is TGTGCCAGCAGCGTCCCGAGACTAGCTTTCACCGGGGAGCTGTTTTTT. Residues: CASSVPRLAFTGELFF.

This clone is a singleton in its sample. The chain combines TRBV6-1 with TRBJ1-1, with D tentatively TRBD1 (5 bases). The germline gives CDR1 MNHNS, CDR2 SASEGT. Trimming left V 6 bases short and J 5 bases short, with 13 bases between. The CDR3 spans 13 residues. The CDR3 sequence: CASSGAGGTEAFF. CDR3 in DNA: TGTGCCAGCAGCGGGGCGGGGGGGACTGAAGCTTTCTTT.

This clone was seen only a few times. CDR3 residues: CASSFEGSNYGYTF. DNA for the CDR3: TGTGCCAGCAGTTTTGAGGGATCTAACTATGGCTACACCTTC. The chain carries TRBV28 and TRBJ1-2; unclear D gene. V lost 3 bases and J 0 bases, leaving 8 bases between the germline ends. The CDR3 extends over 14 amino acids. Germline loops: CDR1 MDHEN, CDR2 SYDVKM.

The chain joins TRBV19 to TRBJ2-1; 8 bases map to TRBD1. CDR3 length: 14 residues. Germline-derived CDR1 and CDR2 are LNHDA and SQIVND (reference sequence). V shed 9 bases and J 4 bases; nucleotides not matched to a gene: 8. This CDR3 reads CASRQGTLYNEQFF. In DNA, the CDR3 is TGTGCCAGCCGACAGGGGACCCTATACAATGAGCAGTTCTTC. The variable domain in full, completed from reference TRBV19 and TRBJ2-1, reads DGGITQSPKYLFRKEGQNVTLSCEQNLNHDAMYWYRQDPGQGLRLIYYSQIVNDFQKGDIAEGYSVSREKKESFPLTVTSAQKNPTAFYLCASRQGTLYNEQFFGPGTRLTVL.

This chain links TRBV2 with TRBJ1-5; tentatively, D is TRBD1 (5 bases). Germline loops: CDR1 SNHLY, CDR2 FYNNEI. CDR3 size: 14 residues. V was clipped by 6 bases and J by 5 bases, with 14 bases between them. CDR3 region: CASSPTWGDQPQHF. CDR3 nucleotide sequence: TGTGCCAGCAGCCCTACTTGGGGCGATCAGCCCCAGCATTTT. Full variable domain (remainder filled in from reference TRBV2 and TRBJ1-5): EPEVTQTPSHQVTQMGQEVILRCVPISNHLYFYWYRQILGQKVEFLVSFYNNEISEKSEIFDDQFSVERPDGSNFTLKIRSTKLEDSAMYFCASSPTWGDQPQHFGDGTRLSIL.

Regarding this clone: The same CDR3 arises from other DNA sequences in this sample as well. CDR3 sequence (DNA): TGTGCCAGCTCCATGTCTACTAGCGGGAGGCGGTGGGATACGCAGTATTTT. Its translation: CASSMSTSGRRWDTQYF. The V and J genes are TRBV5-4 and TRBJ2-3, with 12 bases that match TRBD2. This CDR3 is 17 amino acids long. Germline CDR1 reads SGHNT; CDR2 reads YYREEE (reference sequence). Trimming cost V 7 bases and J 6 bases; bases outside gene matches: 15.

The chain carries TRBV6-1 and TRBJ2-5, with D perhaps matching TRBD2 (7 bases). This CDR3 spans 15 amino acids. V was clipped by 3 bases and J by 7 bases, with 18 bases between them. CDR1 and CDR2 from the germline V gene are MNHNS and SASEGT. CDR3 coding DNA: TGTGCCAGCAGTGATGATCTGCGGGGGCCAGGGACCCAGTACTTC. Protein sequence: CASSDDLRGPGTQYF.

CDR3 sequence reads: CASCNRYEQYF. The CDR3 DNA reads as TGTGCCAGTTGCAACCGGTACGAGCAGTACTTC. This sequence joins TRBV19 and TRBJ2-7; no clear D. This CDR3 comprises 11 residues. Trimming removed 8 bases at V and 4 bases at J, with 9 bases between. CDR1 is LNHDA and CDR2 is SQIVND in the germline V gene (reference sequence).

In the case of this clone: One end of the junction varies from germline; a read error may be responsible. V is TRBV5-4 and J is TRBJ1-2, with 7 bases lining up with TRBD1. Germline lookup yields CDR1 SGHNT and CDR2 YYREEE (reference sequence). The CDR3 covers 14 residues. This chain's CDR3 is CASGFPGTDYGYTF. CDR3 bases: TGTGCCAGCGGCTTCCCCGGGACAGATTATGGCTACACCTTC.

The rearrangement links TRBV6-6 to TRBJ1-1; possible D gene TRBD1, 5 bases. V was shortened by 6 bases and J by 11 bases, with 16 bases between the two germline ends. Looked up from germline, CDR1 is MNHNY and CDR2 is SVGAGI (reference sequence). CDR3 size: 12 residues. CDR3 DNA: TGTGCCAGCAGCCGGGGCGGGGTAGTGGCTTTCTTT. Protein sequence: CASSRGGVVAFF.